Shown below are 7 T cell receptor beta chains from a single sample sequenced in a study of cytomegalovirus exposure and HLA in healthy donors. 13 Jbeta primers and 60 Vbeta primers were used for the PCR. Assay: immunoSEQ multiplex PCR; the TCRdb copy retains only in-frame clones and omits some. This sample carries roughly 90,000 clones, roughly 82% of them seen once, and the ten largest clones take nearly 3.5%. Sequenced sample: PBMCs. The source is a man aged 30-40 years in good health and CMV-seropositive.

CDR3 loop: CASSFNNQPQHF. Written as DNA, the CDR3 is TGTGCCAGTAGTTTTAACAATCAGCCCCAGCATTTT. The chain is built from TRBV19 and TRBJ1-5, with D unclear. Germline V gene lookup returns CDR1 LNHDA and CDR2 SQIVND (reference sequence). Trimming left V 5 bases short and J 3 bases short, with 5 bases between. The CDR3 contains 12 residues.

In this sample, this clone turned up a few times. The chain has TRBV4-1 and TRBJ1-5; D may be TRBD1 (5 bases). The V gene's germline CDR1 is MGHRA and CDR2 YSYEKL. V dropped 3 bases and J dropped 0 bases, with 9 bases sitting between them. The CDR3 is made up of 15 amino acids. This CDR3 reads CASSQTAYSNQPQHF. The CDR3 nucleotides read TGCGCCAGCAGCCAGACAGCGTATAGCAATCAGCCCCAGCATTTT.

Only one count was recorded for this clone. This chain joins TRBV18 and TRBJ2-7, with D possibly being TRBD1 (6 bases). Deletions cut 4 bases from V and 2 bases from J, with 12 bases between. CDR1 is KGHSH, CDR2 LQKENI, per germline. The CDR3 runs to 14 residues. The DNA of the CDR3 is TGTGCCAGCTCACGAACAGACAGGACCTACGAGCAGTACTTC. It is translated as CASSRTDRTYEQYF.

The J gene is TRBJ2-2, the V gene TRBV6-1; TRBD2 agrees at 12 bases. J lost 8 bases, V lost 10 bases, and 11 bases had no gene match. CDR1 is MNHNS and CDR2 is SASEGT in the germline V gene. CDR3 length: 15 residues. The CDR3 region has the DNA TGTGCCACCGTACTAGCGGGAGGCCGAATTGGGGAGCTGTTTTTT. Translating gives CATVLAGGRIGELFF.

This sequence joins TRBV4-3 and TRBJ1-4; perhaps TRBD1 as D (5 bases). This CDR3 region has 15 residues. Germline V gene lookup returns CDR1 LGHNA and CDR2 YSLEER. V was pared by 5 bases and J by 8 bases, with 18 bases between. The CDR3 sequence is CASSYVRGLGEKLFF. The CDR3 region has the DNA TGCGCCAGCAGCTACGTCCGGGGGTTAGGCGAAAAACTGTTTTTT.

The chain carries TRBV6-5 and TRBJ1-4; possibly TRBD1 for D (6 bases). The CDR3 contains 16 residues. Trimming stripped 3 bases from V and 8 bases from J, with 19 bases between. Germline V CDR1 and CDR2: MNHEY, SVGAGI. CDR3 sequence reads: CASSYISGGVGEKLFF. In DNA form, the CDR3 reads TGTGCCAGCAGTTATATTAGTGGGGGCGTTGGAGAAAAACTGTTTTTT.

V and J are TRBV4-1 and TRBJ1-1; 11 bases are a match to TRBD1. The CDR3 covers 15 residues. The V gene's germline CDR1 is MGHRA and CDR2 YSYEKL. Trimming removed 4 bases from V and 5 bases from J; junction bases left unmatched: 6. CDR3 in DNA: TGCGCCAGCAGCCTAACCGGGACAGGGGGTACTGAAGCTTTCTTT. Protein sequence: CASSLTGTGGTEAFF.